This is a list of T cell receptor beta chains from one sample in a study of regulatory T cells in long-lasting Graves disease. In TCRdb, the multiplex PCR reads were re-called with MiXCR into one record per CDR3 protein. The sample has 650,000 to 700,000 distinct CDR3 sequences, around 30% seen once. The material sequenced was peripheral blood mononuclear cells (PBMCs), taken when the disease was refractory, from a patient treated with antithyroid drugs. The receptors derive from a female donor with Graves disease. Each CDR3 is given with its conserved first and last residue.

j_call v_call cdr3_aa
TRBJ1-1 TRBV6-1 CATLGLPNTEAFF
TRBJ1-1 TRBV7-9 CASRQGFGEAFF
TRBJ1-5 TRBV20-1 CSALQGVPPVRNQPQHF
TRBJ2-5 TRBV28 CASSLSVGARQPETQYF
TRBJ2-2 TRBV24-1 CATSGGTGRETGELFF
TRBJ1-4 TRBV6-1 CASTWDRDEKLFF
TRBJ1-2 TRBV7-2 CASNRGAEYGYTF
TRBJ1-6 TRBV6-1 CASRPPGQGNSPLHF
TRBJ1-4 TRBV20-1 CSARDREGRDRDPKLFF
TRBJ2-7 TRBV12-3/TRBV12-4 CASGRDHPYEQYF
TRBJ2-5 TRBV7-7 CASSPQGGETQYF
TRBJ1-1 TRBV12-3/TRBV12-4 CASSLLESEAFF
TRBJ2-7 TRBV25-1 CASSRGTGGVRVYEQYF
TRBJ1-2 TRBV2 CASRGTTGDYGYTF
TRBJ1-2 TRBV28 CASSFQGFGYTF
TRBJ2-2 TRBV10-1 CASSESTVGELFF
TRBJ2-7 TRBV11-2 CASSLLGGGEQYF
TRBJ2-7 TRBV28 CASSSLFGSAQPYEQYF
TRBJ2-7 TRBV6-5 CASSSARGSSYEQYF
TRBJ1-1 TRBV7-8 CASSLEGPEDEAFF
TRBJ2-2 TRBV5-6 CASSLLVGGDTGELFF
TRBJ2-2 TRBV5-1 CASHSGTRNTGELFF
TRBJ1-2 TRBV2 CASGPDYGYTF
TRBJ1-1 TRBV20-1 CSGQENTEAFF
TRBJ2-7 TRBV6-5 CASSYSIASGRTYEQYF
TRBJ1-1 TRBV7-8 CASSLGGGGAGTEAFF
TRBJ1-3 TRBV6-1 CATRRGRGGNTIYF
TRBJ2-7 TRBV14 CASTQTRAGEQYF
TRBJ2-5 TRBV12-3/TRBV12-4 CASSLGLAGFETQYF
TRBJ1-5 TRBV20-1 CSARDLGAEGNQPQHF
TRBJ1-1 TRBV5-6 CASSPGQGGTTEAFF
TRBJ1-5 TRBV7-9 CAIRELRGSNQPQHF
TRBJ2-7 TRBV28 CASSPRTGKQYF
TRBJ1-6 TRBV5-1 CASSLVDSHYNSPLHF
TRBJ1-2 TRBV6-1 CASTRQGRDYGYTF
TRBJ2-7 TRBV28 CASSHGTSGSTYEQYF
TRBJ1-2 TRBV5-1 CASSLEGIANYGYTF
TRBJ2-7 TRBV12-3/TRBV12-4 CASSLGTIEQYF
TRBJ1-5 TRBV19 CASTHPGTGDQPQHF
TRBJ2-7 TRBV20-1 CSARDWTSGRSTYEQYF
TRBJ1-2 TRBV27 CASRQRRINYGYTF
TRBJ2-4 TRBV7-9 CASSPGTSGSDIQYF
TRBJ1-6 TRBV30 CAWSGLDPSPLHF
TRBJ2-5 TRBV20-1 CSARDISPGFEETQYF
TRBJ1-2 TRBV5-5 CASSPDGGRNYGYTF
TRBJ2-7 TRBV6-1 CASSTGTSGAEQYF
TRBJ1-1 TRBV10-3 CAMRQTPDRNTEAFF
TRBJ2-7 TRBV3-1 CASSQGAGFGDYEQYF
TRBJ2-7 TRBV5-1 CASSLEGDRDDEQYF